These 7 T cell receptor beta chains were sequenced from one sample in a study of T cell repertoires in cytomegalovirus infection. A single record per CDR3 protein comes from TCRdb applying MiXCR to the reads. The sample has some 680,000 distinct CDR3 sequences, approximately 40% seen once. Input material: PBMCs. All receptors derive from a human donor in good health (CMV status not recorded). Some clones in this sample may be carry-over from other donors' samples.

In this sample, this clonotype turned up many times. The CDR3 sequence is CASSLARDSNEQFF. The CDR3 nucleotides are TGTGCCAGCAGCTTAGCGCGTGACAGCAATGAGCAGTTCTTC. J is TRBJ2-1 and V is TRBV7-9, with TRBD1 as a possible D gene (5 bases). The germline CDR1 and CDR2 sequences are SEHNR and FQNEAQ (reference sequence). V dropped 0 bases and J dropped 6 bases, with 9 bases sitting between them. This CDR3 has 14 residues.

The CDR3 DNA is TGTGCCAGCAGGATCGGGACAGGGATCGGCTACACCTTC. It is translated as CASRIGTGIGYTF. This rearrangement joins TRBV28 to TRBJ1-2; 9 bases fit TRBD1. CDR1 is MDHEN and CDR2 is SYDVKM in the germline V gene. Germline trimming cut 6 bases from V and 8 bases from J; bases unmatched to any gene: 7. The CDR3 contains 13 residues.

As to this clonotype: At one end, the junction sequence differs from germline, possibly due to a read error. The chain has TRBV7-8 and TRBJ1-6; no clear D gene. The CDR3 length is 15 residues. CDR1 is SGHVS, CDR2 FQNEAQ, per germline. CDR3 bases: TGTGCCAGCATCTTAGAGGTCGGTTTTAACTCACCCCTCCACTTT. Translated: CASILEVGFNSPLHF.

This clonotype was seen repeatedly, ten times or more. Written as DNA, the CDR3 is TGTGCCAGCAGCTTTGGTCAGACGAGGGATGAGCAGTTCTTC. The encoded protein is CASSFGQTRDEQFF. The rearrangement joins TRBV7-2 to TRBJ2-1; tentative D call: TRBD2 (5 bases). CDR3 length: 14 amino acids. CDR1 and CDR2 from the germline V gene are SGHTA and FQGNSA. The V end was cut by 3 bases, the J end by 8 bases, with 14 bases between.

CDR3 region: CSARSSGVETYEQYF. The CDR3 DNA is TGCAGTGCTAGAAGTAGCGGGGTTGAAACCTACGAGCAGTACTTC. The gene calls are TRBV20-1 and TRBJ2-7, with 8 bases lining up with TRBD2. The CDR3 is made up of 15 amino acids. The V and J ends lost 2 bases and 2 bases, in that order; junction bases with no gene match: 8. Germline CDR1 and CDR2: DFQATT and SNEGSKA (reference sequence).

The chain employs TRBV19 and TRBJ2-3; no definite D call. With 7 bases removed from V and 0 bases from J, the gap between germline ends came to 14 bases. The germline V gene has CDR1 LNHDA and CDR2 SQIVND (reference sequence). CDR3 length: 15 residues. This CDR3 is CASTEQARSTDTQYF. The DNA for the CDR3 is TGTGCCAGTACCGAGCAGGCCCGGAGCACAGATACGCAGTATTTT.

This clonotype turned up a few times. The chain links TRBV19 to TRBJ2-2; 7 bases align to TRBD1. The CDR3 is made up of 15 amino acids. Germline CDR1 reads LNHDA; CDR2 reads SQIVND (reference sequence). V gave up 3 bases and J gave up 4 bases; unmatched junction bases: 5. CDR3 in DNA: TGTGCCAGTAGTATCCCGACAGGGACCACCGGGGAGCTGTTTTTT. Protein sequence: CASSIPTGTTGELFF.